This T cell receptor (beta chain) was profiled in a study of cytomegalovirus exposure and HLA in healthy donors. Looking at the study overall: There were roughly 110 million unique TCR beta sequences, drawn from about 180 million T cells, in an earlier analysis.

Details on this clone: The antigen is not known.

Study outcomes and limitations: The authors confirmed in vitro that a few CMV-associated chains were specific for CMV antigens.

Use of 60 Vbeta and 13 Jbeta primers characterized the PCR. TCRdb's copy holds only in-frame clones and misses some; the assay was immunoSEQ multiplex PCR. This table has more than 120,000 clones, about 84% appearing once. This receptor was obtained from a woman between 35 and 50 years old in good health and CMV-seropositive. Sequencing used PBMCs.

The chain's CDR3 is CASSVTGLAGPTDTQYF. CDR3 coding DNA: TGTGCCAGCAGTGTTACGGGACTAGCGGGACCCACAGATACGCAGTATTTT. The chain uses TRBV6-1 and TRBJ2-3, with TRBD2 identical over 13 bases. The CDR3 runs to 17 residues. The V gene's germline CDR1 is MNHNS and CDR2 SASEGT. The V segment lost 4 bases and the J segment 2 bases; nucleotides outside the gene matches: 6.